The 26 T cell receptor beta chains below were found in one sample sequenced in a study of OX40 agonist ivuxolimab in advanced cancers. TCRdb's table, derived via immunoSEQ multiplex PCR, lists solely in-frame clones and lacks some. The data show under 55,000 clones, approximately 88% seen once. The sequenced sample was CD4+ or CD8+ T cells sorted from blood, obtained in a trial of the OX40 agonist ivuxolimab. The receptor source for this set is an adult with an advanced solid tumor such as melanoma, head and neck, liver or kidney cancer.

This clone showed up just a few times. The CDR3 loop is CASSLEGVDYGYTF. The CDR3 DNA is TGTGCCAGCAGCTTAGAAGGGGTCGACTATGGCTACACCTTC. The V gene is TRBV7-2, the J gene TRBJ1-2, with D perhaps matching TRBD1 (5 bases). CDR1 and CDR2 from the germline V gene are SGHTA and FQGNSA. This CDR3 region has 14 residues. V lost 1 base and J 3 bases, leaving 9 bases between the germline ends.

The chain couples TRBV10-1 to TRBJ1-5; 7 bases are shared with TRBD1. Per germline, CDR1 WNHNN and CDR2 SYGVQD (reference sequence). The ends lost 4 bases at V and 5 bases at J; junction bases unmatched: 2. This CDR3 has 13 residues. The CDR3 here is CASSGQGDQPQHF. CDR3 coding DNA: TGCGCCAGCAGTGGACAGGGTGATCAGCCCCAGCATTTT.

The chain has TRBV5-1 and TRBJ1-5; D may be TRBD1 (6 bases). Germline CDR1 SGHRS, CDR2 YFSETQ. V lost 4 bases to trimming and J lost 3 bases, with 14 bases between them. CDR3 length: 15 amino acids. The CDR3 loop is CASSLAGGINQPQHF. The CDR3 DNA follows: TGCGCCAGCAGCCTCGCGGGGGGCATCAATCAGCCCCAGCATTTT.

The V and J genes are TRBV5-6 and TRBJ2-7; no firm D call. This CDR3 comprises 12 residues. Looked up from germline, CDR1 is SGHDT and CDR2 is YYEEEE. Trimming shortened V by 0 bases and J by 3 bases, and 4 bases separated the two germline ends. The CDR3 sequence is CASSLGVYEQYF. CDR3 DNA: TGTGCCAGCAGCTTGGGTGTCTACGAGCAGTACTTC.

The chain recombines TRBV4-1 with TRBJ1-6, with D possibly being TRBD1 (5 bases). Between the trimmed V and J ends, which lost 5 bases and 12 bases, there was a span of 11 bases. CDR1 and CDR2 (germline): MGHRA, YSYEKL. This CDR3 has 12 residues. In nucleotides, the CDR3 is TGCGCCAGCAGCTCGGGGCGGGAACCCCTCCACTTT. It translates to CASSSGREPLHF.

This clone was detected once. The chain uses TRBV25-1 and TRBJ1-1; D possibly corresponds to TRBD1 (5 bases). Deletions cut 7 bases from V and 5 bases from J, with 17 bases between. This CDR3 comprises 14 residues. The germline V gene has CDR1 MGHDK and CDR2 SYGVNS. CDR3 loop: CASTITGTATEAFF. CDR3 sequence (DNA): TGTGCCAGCACCATAACCGGGACGGCAACTGAAGCTTTCTTT.

This clone was detected a few times. CDR3 sequence reads: CASSPMRGVGNTIYF. The CDR3 DNA reads TGTGCCAGCAGTCCCATGCGCGGGGTTGGAAACACCATATATTTT. The chain couples TRBV27 to TRBJ1-3, with D uncertain. Germline-derived CDR1 and CDR2 are MNHEY and SMNVEV (reference sequence). The CDR3 loop spans 15 amino acids. The germline V and J ends were trimmed by 5 bases and 3 bases, with 14 bases remaining between them.

The genes are TRBV11-2 and TRBJ2-2; D perhaps matches TRBD2 (6 bases). There are 14 residues in the CDR3. Trimming left V 5 bases short and J 4 bases short, with 11 bases between. In germline, CDR1 is SGHAT, CDR2 FQNNGV. The DNA of the CDR3 is TGTGCCAGCAGCCTAAATAGCGGCACCGGGGAGCTGTTTTTT. It is translated as CASSLNSGTGELFF.

There are a few counts of this clone. The V gene is TRBV7-9, the J gene TRBJ1-5; weak D call: TRBD1 (5 bases). The V end was cut by 5 bases, the J end by 7 bases, with 15 bases between. This CDR3 is 14 amino acids long. Per germline, CDR1 SEHNR and CDR2 FQNEAQ (reference sequence). The CDR3 DNA reads TGTGCCAGCAGCCCCCCCGGGGGGTGGCAGCCCCAGCATTTT. This sequence encodes CASSPPGGWQPQHF.

The chain couples TRBV9 to TRBJ1-2; 9 bases line up with TRBD1. The CDR3 length is 14 residues. Germline V gene sequence: CDR1 SGDLS, CDR2 YYNGEE. V shed 5 bases and J 8 bases; nucleotides not matched to a gene: 10. The CDR3 coding sequence is TGTGCCAGCAGTATGACAGGGGGGAAAGAAGGCTACACCTTC. Translated: CASSMTGGKEGYTF. The variable domain in full, completed from reference TRBV9 and TRBJ1-2, reads DSGVTQTPKHLITATGQRVTLRCSPRSGDLSVYWYQQSLDQGLQFLIQYYNGEERAKGNILERFSAQQFPDLHSELNLSSLELGDSALYFCASSMTGGKEGYTFGSGTRLTVV.

The chain carries TRBV28 and TRBJ2-7, with D uncertain. The CDR3 consists of 14 residues. Germline values: CDR1 MDHEN, CDR2 SYDVKM. V lost 5 bases and J 2 bases, leaving 13 bases between the germline ends. In nucleotides, the CDR3 is TGTGCCAGCAGTCCGAGAGGACGGACCTACGAGCAGTACTTC. Amino acids: CASSPRGRTYEQYF.

The chain has TRBV5-1 and TRBJ2-7; 10 nucleotides match TRBD1. Germline lookup yields CDR1 SGHRS and CDR2 YFSETQ. Losses at the gene ends were 4 bases for V and 2 bases for J; bases not matched to a gene: 6. The CDR3 runs to 15 residues. This chain's CDR3 is CASSLLGQGAYEQYF. The DNA for the CDR3 is TGCGCCAGCAGCCTCCTTGGACAGGGGGCCTACGAGCAGTACTTC. The full variable domain, its missing parts supplied by reference TRBV5-1 and TRBJ2-7, is KAGVTQTPRYLIKTRGQQVTLSCSPISGHRSVSWYQQTPGQGLQFLFEYFSETQRNKGNFPGRFSGRQFSNSRSEMNVSTLELGDSALYLCASSLLGQGAYEQYFGPGTRLTVT.

The chain has TRBV15 and TRBJ2-1, with D unresolved. The V end was cut by 3 bases, the J end by 8 bases, with 5 bases between. The germline gives CDR1 LNHNV, CDR2 YYDKDF (reference sequence). The CDR3 contains 11 residues. CDR3 nucleotide sequence: TGTGCCACCAGCAGCGGCTATGAGCAGTTCTTC. Translated: CATSSGYEQFF.

The gene calls are TRBV27 and TRBJ1-1; weak D call: TRBD1 (6 bases). CDR3 size: 13 residues. Trimming shortened V by 2 bases and J by 4 bases, and 8 bases separated the two germline ends. The germline gives CDR1 MNHEY, CDR2 SMNVEV (reference sequence). In DNA form, the CDR3 reads TGTGCCAGCAGTTTAGCAGGGGCCACTGAAGCTTTCTTT. This codes for CASSLAGATEAFF.

This chain connects TRBV10-3 to TRBJ1-5; D not resolved. Per the germline V gene, CDR1 is ENHRY and CDR2 is SYGVKD. The length of the CDR3 is 14 residues. V dropped 0 bases and J dropped 4 bases, with 7 bases sitting between them. The CDR3 DNA follows: TGTGCCATCAGTGAGTCCGGCAGGAATCAGCCCCAGCATTTT. Residues: CAISESGRNQPQHF.

This clone was counted a few times. The V call is TRBV5-5, the J call TRBJ2-5, with D unresolved. The CDR3 loop spans 17 amino acids. Germline V gene data show CDR1 as SGHKS and CDR2 as YYEKEE (reference sequence). Between the trimmed V and J ends, which lost 4 bases and 2 bases, there was a span of 21 bases. CDR3 amino acids: CASSLVIGIGLQETQYF. The CDR3 DNA sequence: TGTGCCAGCAGCCTTGTAATTGGAATTGGGTTGCAAGAGACCCAGTACTTC.

This chain connects TRBV4-1 to TRBJ1-4; D uncertain. CDR1 and CDR2 from the germline V gene are MGHRA and YSYEKL. Trimming stripped 0 bases from V and 4 bases from J, with 12 bases between. This CDR3 spans 16 amino acids. CDR3 sequence reads: CASSQEWKSSNEKLFF. CDR3 in DNA: TGCGCCAGCAGCCAAGAGTGGAAGTCCAGTAATGAAAAACTGTTTTTT.

On this clone: One base away lies a much larger clone, so this may be a sequencing read error. The V gene is TRBV7-3, the J gene TRBJ2-2, with D unresolved. Germline loops: CDR1 SGHTA, CDR2 FQGTGA. The ends were cut back, 2 bases at V and 0 bases at J, with 4 bases in the middle. This CDR3 contains 14 residues. The CDR3 nucleotides read TGTGCCAGCAGCTTACTAGCGAACACCGGGGAGCTGTTTTTT. Protein sequence: CASSLLANTGELFF.

This sequence joins TRBV11-3 and TRBJ1-6; 9 bases match TRBD1. The CDR3 length is 14 residues. Germline CDR1 and CDR2: SGHNT and YENEEA. V lost 5 bases, J lost 8 bases, and 4 bases stayed unmatched. In DNA, the CDR3 is TGTGCCAGCAGCGACCGGGACAGGGATTCACCCCTCCACTTT. Its translation: CASSDRDRDSPLHF.

The chain combines TRBV27 with TRBJ2-1; TRBD2 matches 10 bases. CDR3 size: 14 residues. The ends lost 3 bases at V and 14 bases at J; junction bases unmatched: 10. The germline V gene encodes CDR1 MNHEY and CDR2 SMNVEV (reference sequence). In nucleotides, the CDR3 is TGTGCCAGCAGTTTGCTAGCGGGGGAACAAGTGGAGTTCTTC. It specifies CASSLLAGEQVEFF.

The chain links TRBV7-6 to TRBJ2-7; TRBD2 aligns across 8 bases. The V and J ends lost 5 bases and 2 bases, in that order; junction bases with no gene match: 5. CDR3 length equals 14 residues. CDR1 SGHVS and CDR2 FNYEAQ come from the germline V gene. CDR3 bases: TGTGCCAGCAGCCGGGGGGGAGAAGCCTACGAGCAGTACTTC. Its protein product is CASSRGGEAYEQYF.

The chain recombines TRBV5-5 with TRBJ2-1, with no clear D. Trimming left V 1 base short and J 4 bases short, with 9 bases between. This CDR3 contains 14 residues. Germline assignment: CDR1 SGHKS and CDR2 YYEKEE (reference sequence). The CDR3 DNA reads as TGTGCCAGCAGCTTGTACGCCCCATACAATGAGCAGTTCTTC. This sequence encodes CASSLYAPYNEQFF.

The sample holds a few counts of this clone. V is TRBV6-4 and J is TRBJ2-2; TRBD2 agrees at 10 bases. Losses at the gene ends were 3 bases for V and 3 bases for J; bases not matched to a gene: 4. The CDR3 consists of 16 residues. The germline V gene has CDR1 MRHNA and CDR2 SNTAGT. The CDR3 sequence: CASSDSSGGDTGELFF. In nucleotides, the CDR3 is TGTGCCAGCAGTGATTCTAGCGGGGGCGACACCGGGGAGCTGTTTTTT.

The chain employs TRBV28 and TRBJ1-2; possibly TRBD1 for D (5 bases). This CDR3 is built from 15 residues. Germline CDR1 reads MDHEN; CDR2 reads SYDVKM. Between the trimmed V and J ends, which lost 7 bases and 1 base, there was a span of 16 bases. The CDR3 loop reads CASTGWGGVNYGYTF. Written as DNA, the CDR3 is TGTGCCAGCACCGGATGGGGGGGGGTTAACTATGGCTACACCTTC.

V gene TRBV4-1 combines with J gene TRBJ2-7; 7 positions match TRBD2. Germline V gives CDR1 MGHRA, CDR2 YSYEKL. V shed 4 bases and J 4 bases; nucleotides not matched to a gene: 4. The CDR3 loop spans 13 amino acids. CDR3 protein: CASSPGGEYEQYF. The CDR3 region has the DNA TGCGCCAGCAGCCCGGGGGGTGAGTACGAGCAGTACTTC.

The V and J genes are TRBV2 and TRBJ2-5; 7 bases are a match to TRBD1. The CDR3 has 14 residues. Germline CDR1 is SNHLY and CDR2 is FYNNEI. V lost 7 bases and J lost 5; bases outside the gene matches: 10. CDR3 protein: CASTPGQVGETQYF. The CDR3 DNA reads as TGTGCCAGCACACCTGGACAGGTGGGGGAGACCCAGTACTTC.